The 22 T cell receptor beta chains given below trace back to one sample, sequenced in a study of T cells in Graves' hyperthyroidism and ophthalmopathy. What was amplified from RNA transcripts were TCR beta CDR3 regions. An initial round of RT-PCR targeting the TCR CDR3 relied on the HTBI primer set. TCRdb reanalysed the multiplex PCR reads using MiXCR and keeps one entry per CDR3 protein. The data show 600,000 to 900,000 distinct CDR3 sequences, about 15% seen once. Sequencing was carried out using blood. Every receptor here comes from a man aged 18 to 35 with Graves' hyperthyroidism.

This clonotype appeared many times. This chain joins TRBV30 and TRBJ2-1, with D possibly being TRBD2 (6 bases). Germline values: CDR1 GTSNPN, CDR2 SVGIG (reference sequence). This CDR3 has 14 residues. V was trimmed by 7 bases and J by 3 bases, leaving 16 bases between them. The DNA of the CDR3 is TGTGCCTCCGGTGCCCGGGAGAGCTACAATGAGCAGTTCTTC. It translates to CASGARESYNEQFF.

There are a few counts of this clonotype. This sequence joins TRBV20-1 and TRBJ2-4, with 8 bases that match TRBD2. The germline CDR1 and CDR2 sequences are DFQATT and SNEGSKA (reference sequence). The junction had 13 bases not matched to a gene; V was cut back by 3 bases and J by 0 bases. The CDR3 covers 18 residues. The CDR3 DNA sequence: TGCAGTGCTAGCGGGAGGGAGAATCCTCAATTAGCCAAAAACATTCAGTACTTC. Translated, it gives CSASGRENPQLAKNIQYF.

This chain connects TRBV5-1 to TRBJ1-3; D is unresolved. The CDR3 spans 15 residues. V lost 0 bases, J lost 4 bases, and 11 bases lay in between. CDR1 SGHRS and CDR2 YFSETQ come from the germline V gene. The CDR3 nucleotides read TGCGCCAGCAGCTTGGGGGTCCCCGGAGGAAACACCATATATTTT. This sequence encodes CASSLGVPGGNTIYF. The full variable domain, in which reference TRBV5-1 and TRBJ1-3 provide the parts outside the CDR3, is KAGVTQTPRYLIKTRGQQVTLSCSPISGHRSVSWYQQTPGQGLQFLFEYFSETQRNKGNFPGRFSGRQFSNSRSEMNVSTLELGDSALYLCASSLGVPGGNTIYFGEGSWLTVV.

This clonotype was counted at least ten times. V usage is TRBV7-3 and J usage is TRBJ2-7; tentatively, D is TRBD1 (5 bases). Germline V gene data show CDR1 as SGHTA and CDR2 as FQGTGA. V lost 2 bases, J lost 2 bases, and 10 bases lay in between. This CDR3 comprises 14 residues. The CDR3: CASSLWGGPYEQYF. Written as DNA, the CDR3 is TGTGCCAGCAGCTTATGGGGCGGACCCTACGAGCAGTACTTC.

The CDR3 DNA reads TGTGCCACTCGTGGGAGGGGGAACGGGGAGCTGTTTTTT. Translating it yields CATRGRGNGELFF. The chain carries TRBV7-8 and TRBJ2-2, with D perhaps TRBD2 (7 bases). Trimming pared 10 bases from V and 7 bases from J, leaving 16 bases between. The CDR3 consists of 13 residues. Germline V lookup: CDR1 SGHVS, CDR2 FQNEAQ.

Ten or more counts support this clonotype. The rearrangement links TRBV28 to TRBJ1-2, with a weak D call TRBD1 (5 bases). V was pared by 4 bases and J by 3 bases, with 12 bases between. The CDR3 consists of 14 residues. Germline V gene lookup returns CDR1 MDHEN and CDR2 SYDVKM. The CDR3 coding sequence is TGTGCCAGCAGTTCGACGACAGTATACTATGGCTACACCTTC. Its translation is CASSSTTVYYGYTF.

This clonotype was found many times. This chain uses TRBV11-2 with TRBJ2-7, with 11 bases that match TRBD2. J gave up 0 bases and V 5 bases, and 6 bases lay outside the gene matches. This CDR3 is 16 amino acids long. Per the germline V gene, CDR1 is SGHAT and CDR2 is FQNNGV. CDR3 region: CASSRIAGGSSYEQYF. The CDR3 DNA follows: TGTGCCAGCAGCCGAATAGCGGGAGGGAGCTCCTACGAGCAGTACTTC.

The CDR3 sequence is CASSRGTGVNQPQHF. The CDR3 nucleotides read TGCGCCAGCAGCCGCGGGACAGGGGTCAATCAGCCCCAGCATTTT. The V call is TRBV4-1, the J call TRBJ1-5; 10 bases fit TRBD1. The V gene end was trimmed by 4 bases and the J gene end by 3 bases; junction bases not matched to a gene: 3. This CDR3 has 15 residues. Germline V gene data show CDR1 as MGHRA and CDR2 as YSYEKL.

Concerning this clonotype: A much more abundant neighbour one base away suggests this may be a read error. This sequence joins TRBV2 and TRBJ1-2; D is unclear. The CDR3 is made up of 13 amino acids. Germline CDR1 and CDR2: SNHLY and FYNNEI. CDR3 region: CASTEIGPDGYTF. The CDR3 DNA follows: TGTGCCAGCACTGAAATAGGGCCAGATGGCTACACCTTC.

This clonotype was seen many times. The chain couples TRBV28 to TRBJ2-4; D is perhaps TRBD1 or TRBD2 (6 bases each). The CDR3 has 16 residues. V dropped 4 bases and J dropped 0 bases, with 13 bases sitting between them. Germline CDR1 reads MDHEN; CDR2 reads SYDVKM. CDR3 amino acids: CASSSTGRKAKNIQYF. In DNA, the CDR3 is TGTGCCAGCAGTTCCACAGGGAGGAAAGCCAAAAACATTCAGTACTTC.

This clonotype has a handful of counts. The chain couples TRBV7-2 to TRBJ2-7; no clear D. This CDR3 region has 12 residues. Looked up from germline, CDR1 is SGHTA and CDR2 is FQGNSA. Trimming took 4 bases from V and 3 from J, leaving 7 bases between them. CDR3 sequence reads: CASSSILYEQYF. The DNA for the CDR3 is TGTGCCAGCAGCTCTATTCTCTACGAGCAGTACTTC.

The J gene is TRBJ1-2, the V gene TRBV6-5, with unresolved D. With 2 bases removed from V and 5 bases from J, the gap between germline ends came to 21 bases. The germline V gene has CDR1 MNHEY and CDR2 SVGAGI. The CDR3 spans 17 residues. Here the CDR3 DNA reads TGTGCCAGCAGTTACGTATCTGCGACCCCACAAGGGTATGGCTACACCTTC. Its protein product is CASSYVSATPQGYGYTF.

The chain employs TRBV4-1 and TRBJ2-1; TRBD2 agrees at 12 bases. This CDR3 contains 17 residues. Per the germline V gene, CDR1 is MGHRA and CDR2 is YSYEKL. With 1 base clipped from V and 9 bases from J, the junction kept 10 bases outside the gene matches. CDR3 sequence: CASSQVMLAGGPGEQFF. The CDR3 bases are TGCGCCAGCAGCCAAGTAATGCTAGCGGGAGGGCCCGGTGAGCAGTTCTTC.

This clonotype was detected ten times or more. The chain employs TRBV9 and TRBJ1-1, with a tentative D call TRBD1 (5 bases). CDR1 is SGDLS, CDR2 YYNGEE, per germline. The CDR3 consists of 15 residues. Trimming left V 0 bases short and J 4 bases short, with 13 bases between. CDR3 region: CASSVEPIRGTEAFF. Written as DNA, the CDR3 is TGTGCCAGCAGCGTAGAACCCATTAGGGGCACTGAAGCTTTCTTT.

This chain links TRBV20-1 with TRBJ1-2; D remains ambiguous. V lost 3 bases and J 7 bases, leaving 9 bases between the germline ends. The length of the CDR3 is 11 residues. The germline CDR1 and CDR2 sequences are DFQATT and SNEGSKA (reference sequence). CDR3 DNA sequence: TGCAGTGCTAGGACCTCGGCTGGCTACACCTTC. This translates into CSARTSAGYTF.

This clonotype has a count of ten or more. The chain couples TRBV10-3 to TRBJ2-3; 9 nucleotides align to TRBD1. Unmatched junction bases numbered 10, after V lost 5 bases and J lost 4 bases. The length of the CDR3 is 16 residues. Germline V gives CDR1 ENHRY, CDR2 SYGVKD. The CDR3 bases are TGTGCCATCAGTACCGCGGGACAGGGAAGGCCAGATACGCAGTATTTT. Its protein product is CAISTAGQGRPDTQYF.

This clonotype was seen more than once but under ten times. The chain links TRBV6-1 to TRBJ2-1; D is ambiguous. Trimming stripped 5 bases from V and 3 bases from J, with 8 bases between. Germline CDR1 is MNHNS and CDR2 is SASEGT. CDR3 length: 13 residues. The CDR3 reads CASSYDRYNEQFF. The CDR3 DNA follows: TGTGCCAGCAGTTATGACCGCTACAATGAGCAGTTCTTC.

A few counts support this clonotype. The chain uses TRBV10-3 and TRBJ1-1; no reliable D call. V dropped 0 bases and J dropped 5 bases, with 7 bases sitting between them. Germline V gives CDR1 ENHRY, CDR2 SYGVKD. The CDR3 extends over 13 amino acids. CDR3 sequence: CAISESGGTEAFF. CDR3 nucleotide sequence: TGTGCCATCAGTGAGTCGGGCGGTACTGAAGCTTTCTTT.

The rearrangement uses TRBV5-1 and TRBJ1-3, with 9 bases aligning to TRBD1. Germline V CDR1 and CDR2: SGHRS, YFSETQ. V gave up 7 bases and J gave up 5 bases; unmatched junction bases: 7. This CDR3 is 14 amino acids long. The DNA of the CDR3 is TGCGCCAGCGGCTCCGGGACAGGGCGAAACACCATATATTTT. As protein: CASGSGTGRNTIYF.

In its sample, this clonotype was seen many times. This chain uses TRBV20-1 with TRBJ2-3, with a tentative D call TRBD2 (5 bases). This CDR3 is 13 amino acids long. The germline V and J ends were trimmed by 0 bases and 5 bases, with 9 bases remaining between them. Germline-derived CDR1 and CDR2 are DFQATT and SNEGSKA (reference sequence). CDR3 sequence reads: CSARDFRGDTQYF. The CDR3 DNA is TGCAGTGCTAGAGATTTCCGGGGAGATACGCAGTATTTT.

The V call is TRBV14, the J call TRBJ1-2; D is uncertain. The germline gives CDR1 SGHDN, CDR2 FVKESK. The CDR3 runs to 14 residues. The V gene lost 4 bases and the J gene lost 2 bases, with 11 bases spanning the gap. The DNA of the CDR3 is TGTGCCAGCAGCCGAGGTTCGTGGAACTATGGCTACACCTTC. This sequence encodes CASSRGSWNYGYTF.

The V and J genes are TRBV29-1 and TRBJ2-7; D might be TRBD2 (7 bases). V was pared by 4 bases and J by 4 bases, with 11 bases between. CDR1 and CDR2 from the germline V gene are SQVTM and ANQGSEA. This CDR3 spans 12 amino acids. The CDR3: CSVVGGAYEQYF. In DNA, the CDR3 is TGCAGCGTTGTAGGGGGGGCGTACGAGCAGTACTTC.